The 10 T cell receptor beta chains presented below share a single source sample, sequenced in a study of T cells after yellow fever vaccination. TCRdb reanalysed the 5' RACE reads using MiXCR and keeps one entry per CDR3 protein. The table shows 180,000 or so distinct CDR3 sequences, with 9.5% to 11% occurring only once. Sequenced material: CD8+ T cells sorted from PBMCs, taken 15 days after the yellow fever booster vaccination. The receptors derive from a man aged 18 to 29 who received the YFV17D yellow fever vaccine.

Only a few counts were recorded for this clonotype. The J gene is TRBJ1-6, the V gene TRBV20-1, with 7 bases that match TRBD1. The CDR3 covers 14 residues. Germline lookup yields CDR1 DFQATT and CDR2 SNEGSKA (reference sequence). The V segment lost 3 bases and the J segment 9 bases; nucleotides outside the gene matches: 8. DNA of the CDR3: TGCAGTGCTAGGAAGACAGGGAGAGGTTCACCCCTCCACTTT. Its protein is CSARKTGRGSPLHF.

This clonotype was seen more than once but under ten times. The V call is TRBV6-6, the J call TRBJ2-5; D is tentatively TRBD1 or TRBD2 (5 bases each). Germline CDR1 MNHNY, CDR2 SVGAGI (reference sequence). V was trimmed by 10 bases and J by 4 bases, leaving 13 bases between them. This CDR3 is built from 12 residues. CDR3 DNA sequence: TGTGCCACCCTCGGGGCAGGAGAGACCCAGTACTTC. Translating it yields CATLGAGETQYF.

The chain links TRBV13 to TRBJ2-7; 9 bases agree with TRBD1. This CDR3 has 12 amino acids. Germline V gives CDR1 PRHDT, CDR2 FYEKMQ (reference sequence). Trimming took 5 bases from V and 9 from J; bases not matched to a gene: 5. CDR3 sequence: CASSLQGAWQYV. In DNA, the CDR3 is TGTGCCAGCAGCCTACAGGGGGCATGGCAGTACGTC.

This sequence joins TRBV12-3 or TRBV12-4 and TRBJ2-3, with D possibly being TRBD1 (5 bases). The V gene lost 3 bases and the J gene lost 7 bases, with 20 bases spanning the gap. The CDR3 is 16 residues long. For the CDR3, the DNA is TGTGCCAGCAGTTTGGGGCCGGACCAAGTCAAGTATACGCAGTATTTT. Translating it yields CASSLGPDQVKYTQYF.

This clonotype showed up just a few times. V gene TRBV19 combines with J gene TRBJ2-4; D is unclear. Trimming took 0 bases from V and 5 from J, leaving 11 bases between them. The CDR3 contains 15 residues. Per germline, CDR1 LNHDA and CDR2 SQIVND (reference sequence). This CDR3 reads CASSIDRYPENIQYF. DNA for the CDR3: TGTGCCAGTAGTATAGATCGGTATCCGGAAAACATTCAGTACTTC.

As concerns this clonotype: At one boundary the junction diverges from the germline segment, which might be a read error. This sequence joins TRBV11-3 and TRBJ2-5, with D possibly TRBD2 on 6 matching bases. CDR1 is SGHNT and CDR2 is YENEEA in the germline V gene. The CDR3 loop spans 16 amino acids. The DNA of the CDR3 is TGTGCCAGCAGCCGGGGAGGTAGCGGAATGCAAGAGACCCGGTACTTC. As protein: CASSRGGSGMQETRYF.

This clonotype has a count of ten or more. The chain has TRBV4-1 and TRBJ2-5, with D perhaps TRBD2 (5 bases). The germline gives CDR1 MGHRA, CDR2 YSYEKL. Trimming took off 5 bases at V and 3 bases at J, with 10 bases between the two ends. The CDR3 contains 13 residues. The CDR3 DNA reads as TGCGCCAGCAGCTCCCCGGGGAAAGAGACCCAGTACTTC. Residues: CASSSPGKETQYF.

V gene TRBV7-9 combines with J gene TRBJ2-5; the D gene is possibly TRBD1 (5 bases). With 4 bases removed from V and 7 bases from J, the gap between germline ends came to 19 bases. Germline V lookup: CDR1 SEHNR, CDR2 FQNEAQ (reference sequence). This CDR3 has 15 residues. CDR3 coding DNA: TGTGCCAGCAGCTCCGGCAGGGTATGGCAGGGGACCCAGTACTTC. Translation gives CASSSGRVWQGTQYF.

This clonotype was seen a handful of times. This chain links TRBV7-7 with TRBJ2-2, with 7 bases fitting TRBD1. Germline CDR1 SSHAT, CDR2 FNYEAQ (reference sequence). The V segment lost 4 bases and the J segment 5 bases; nucleotides outside the gene matches: 4. The length of the CDR3 is 14 residues. CDR3 sequence: CASSSNRGTGELFF. The CDR3 bases are TGTGCCAGCAGCTCAAACAGGGGAACCGGGGAGCTGTTTTTT.

In this sample, this clonotype turned up a few times. The CDR3 bases are TGTGCTAGTGGCTTCCGCGGGAGCACTGAAGCTTTCTTT. The encoded protein is CASGFRGSTEAFF. The chain has TRBV12-5 and TRBJ1-1, with no clear D. This CDR3 has 13 residues. In germline, CDR1 is LGHNT, CDR2 FRNRAP. V was cut by 6 bases and J by 4 bases, with 12 bases left in between.